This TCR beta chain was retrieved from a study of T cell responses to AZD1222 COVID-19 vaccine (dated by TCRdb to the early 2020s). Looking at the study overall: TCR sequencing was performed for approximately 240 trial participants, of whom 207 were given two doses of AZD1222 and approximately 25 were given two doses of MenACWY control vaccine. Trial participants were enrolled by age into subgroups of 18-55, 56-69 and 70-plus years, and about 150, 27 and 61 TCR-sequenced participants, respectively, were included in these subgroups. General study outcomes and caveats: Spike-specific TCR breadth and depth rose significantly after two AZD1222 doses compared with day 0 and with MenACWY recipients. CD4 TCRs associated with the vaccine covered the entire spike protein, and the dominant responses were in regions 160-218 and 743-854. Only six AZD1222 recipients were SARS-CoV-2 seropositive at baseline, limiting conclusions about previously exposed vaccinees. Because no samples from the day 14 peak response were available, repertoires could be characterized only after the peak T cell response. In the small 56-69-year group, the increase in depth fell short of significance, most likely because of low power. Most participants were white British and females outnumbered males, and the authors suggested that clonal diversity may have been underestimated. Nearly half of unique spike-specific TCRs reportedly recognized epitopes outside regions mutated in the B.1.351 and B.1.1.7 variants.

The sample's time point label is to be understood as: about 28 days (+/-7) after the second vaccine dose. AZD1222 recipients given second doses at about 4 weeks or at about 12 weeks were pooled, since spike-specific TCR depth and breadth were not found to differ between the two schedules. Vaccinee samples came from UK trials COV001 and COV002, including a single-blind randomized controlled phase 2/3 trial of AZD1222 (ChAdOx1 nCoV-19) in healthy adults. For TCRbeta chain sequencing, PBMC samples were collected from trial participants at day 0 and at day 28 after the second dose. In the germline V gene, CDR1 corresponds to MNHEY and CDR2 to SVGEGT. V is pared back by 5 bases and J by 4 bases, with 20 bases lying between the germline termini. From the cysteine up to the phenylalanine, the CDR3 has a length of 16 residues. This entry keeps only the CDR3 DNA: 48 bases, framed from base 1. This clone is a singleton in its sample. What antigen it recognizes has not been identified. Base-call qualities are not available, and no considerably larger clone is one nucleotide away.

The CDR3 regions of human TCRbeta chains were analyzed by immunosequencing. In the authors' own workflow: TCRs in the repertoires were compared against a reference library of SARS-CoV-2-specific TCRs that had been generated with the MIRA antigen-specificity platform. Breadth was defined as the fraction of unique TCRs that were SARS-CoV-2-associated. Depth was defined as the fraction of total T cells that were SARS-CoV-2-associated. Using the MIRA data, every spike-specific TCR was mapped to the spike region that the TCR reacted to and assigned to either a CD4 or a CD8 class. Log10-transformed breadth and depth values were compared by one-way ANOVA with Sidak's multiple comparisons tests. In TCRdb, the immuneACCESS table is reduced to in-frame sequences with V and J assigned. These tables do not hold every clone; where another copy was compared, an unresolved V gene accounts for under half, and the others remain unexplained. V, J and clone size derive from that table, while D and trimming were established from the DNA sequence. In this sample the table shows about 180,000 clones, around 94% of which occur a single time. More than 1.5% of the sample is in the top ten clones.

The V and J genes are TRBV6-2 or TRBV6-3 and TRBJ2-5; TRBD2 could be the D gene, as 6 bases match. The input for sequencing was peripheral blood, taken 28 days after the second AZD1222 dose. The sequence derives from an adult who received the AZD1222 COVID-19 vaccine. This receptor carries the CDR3 CASSPGWDPRGETQYF. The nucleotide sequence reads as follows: TGTGCCAGCAGTCCCGGCTGGGACCCGCGGGGAGAGACCCAGTACTTC.